The sequence of this T cell receptor beta chain was determined in a study of cytomegalovirus exposure and HLA in healthy donors. TCRdb keeps only in-frame clones here, not all; method: immunoSEQ multiplex PCR. Altogether 150,000 to 250,000 clones are present, around 84% being singletons, with the ten largest covering about an eighth. V lost 4 bases, J lost 0 bases, and 14 bases lay in between. Germline V gene sequence: CDR1 SGHRS, CDR2 YFSETQ. The CDR3 has 15 residues. The V gene is TRBV5-1, the J gene TRBJ2-7; D is possibly TRBD2 (6 bases). The clonotype comes from a woman aged 25 to 39 in good health and CMV-seropositive. Sequencing used PBMCs. CDR3 DNA: TGCGCCAGCAGCCAGACTAGTTCCGGCTCCTACGAGCAGTACTTC. Translation: CASSQTSSGSYEQYF.